The sequence of this T cell receptor beta chain was determined in a study of cytomegalovirus exposure and HLA in healthy donors (dated by TCRdb to about 2017). Study-wide context: An earlier analysis of several hundred of the donors reported approximately 270 Gb of sequence data and 117 million unique TCR beta sequences from 150 million to 200 million T cells. Roughly 300 gigabases of sequencing data and around 90 million unique TCR sequences made up an early release that covered about 640 HLA-typed donors. Of the roughly 400 genotyped donors, 70% to 90% were placed in the genetic ancestry cluster associated with self-reported Caucasian donors. The study aimed to test whether signatures of past pathogen exposure could be identified by cataloging public T cell receptors. The T cell repertoires of around 730 subjects were profiled by immunosequencing and related to cytomegalovirus serostatus. In addition to the first cohort of about 650 subjects, a separate validation cohort of 130 or so different subjects was used. The study combined high-throughput TCR immunosequencing, statistical association of individual TCRs with disease status, and machine learning to predict cytomegalovirus infection status. A later analysis re-examined previously published TCR beta repertoires from 600 to 700 donors and added high-resolution HLA genotyping to investigate patterns of TCR occurrence. The later analysis used no new phenotypic data to find candidate immune exposures, relying instead on TCR beta sequences and their occurrence across donors. An earlier analysis of 500 to 650 of the donors applied high-throughput TCR beta sequencing to assess whether each TCR beta V gene segment acted as functional or pseudogenic. Donor age, sex, ethnicity and CMV serostatus were collected together with the repertoire data. In a later genetic analysis, genome-wide SNP genotypes for about 65% of the 666 donors were used, and that subset was treated as a discovery cohort. All discovery cohort repertoires had been generated using a single sequencing platform. HLA typing included class I and class II loci at four-digit resolution. Typing coverage varied by locus: roughly 629-640 donors for A, B, C, DRB1 and DQB1; roughly 520 for DQA1; about 570 for DPA1; under 490 for DPB1. Five DR-DQ haplotypes were handled as single units for association and clustering because linkage in the cohort was strong. Among around 400 genotyped donors of the cohort, an average of roughly 230,000 unique TCR beta nucleotide sequences was sequenced per donor, of which 15% to 20% were non-productive. Study-level results and caveats: Because HLA typing was missing for some donors at each locus, association tests included only the typed subset. Because counts were too low, fewer than 20 rarely observed V segments, including chromosome 9 orphons, were excluded from the earlier analysis of 587 of the donors. While some public TCRs were present in many individuals, most TCR sequences turned up only very rarely across donors. When HLA alleles, especially DR and DQ, strongly co-occurred, TCR associations were difficult to assign to individual alleles. Most CMV-associated TCR beta chains appeared to be HLA-restricted in a later analysis, and the HLA associations seemed to be driven largely by CMV exposure. Some IMGT-functional V segments, including TRBV6-2 and TRBV6-3, could not be told apart with the 87-base-pair reads, so those segments were excluded. In a later genetic analysis, fewer N-insertions in productive TCRs were reported among donors in an Asian-associated ancestry cluster than the approximately 710-donor mean. Compared with equally common non-associated chains, HLA-associated TCR beta chains in a later analysis were more clonally expanded and had lower generation probabilities. The sequencing pipeline was judged likely to have produced a cluster of highly shared sequence variants as a technical artifact. Linkage disequilibrium might explain the correlated functional status among segregating V segments, but an unknown experimental factor could not be excluded. This cohort had only TCR beta chains sequenced, and the lack of alpha or paired-chain data limited which features could be detected. The authors suggested that the approach could potentially be extended to other disease states and immunological phenotypes. At a false discovery rate of 0.05, a later analysis linked 15,000 to 20,000 TCR beta sequences to specific HLA alleles. A further reported finding was that TCR beta sequences accurately predicted the HLA-A and HLA-B alleles for most subjects in the first cohort. Cytomegalovirus status was reported to be diagnosed by the classifier with high specificity and sensitivity in both the original and validation cohorts. A later genetic analysis associated a missense DCLRE1C variant with V-gene and J-gene trimming of TCR beta chains, and an independent cohort replicated the association. For the cohort, immune exposure information was limited to CMV serostatus. In a later analysis, the rate of TCR association differed among HLA loci, with DRB1 alleles having the most associated TCRs and HLA-C alleles having the fewest. Presence/absence analyses assumed roughly uniform sequencing depth across donors, an assumption that may not hold. In vitro tests confirmed that a few of the cytomegalovirus-associated TCR beta chains recognize cytomegalovirus antigens. A later analysis reported that several top co-occurrence clusters appeared linked to parvovirus B19, influenza, CMV and Epstein-Barr virus. Broadly in line with IMGT annotations, most TCR beta V segments showed up in productive rearrangements about 87% or about 30% of the time in an earlier analysis of around 550 of the donors. A total of 164 TCR beta chains were listed by the study as associated with cytomegalovirus.

Trimmed from V: 2 bases; trimmed from J: 1 base; junction bases lacking a gene match: 3. Inclusive of the bounding cysteine and phenylalanine, the CDR3 is 15 residues long. Solely the CDR3 DNA is kept, with 45 bases framed from the first base. Via the germline V gene, CDR1 is SGHTA and CDR2 FQGTGA. Libraries came from the immunoSEQ multiplex PCR assay. The multiplex PCR relied on a mix of 60 forward primers for TCR Vbeta segments and 13 reverse primers for TCR Jbeta segments. A multiplex PCR assay on genomic DNA amplified the CDR3 region of rearranged TCR beta genes. On the Illumina HiSeq System, the amplified TCR beta libraries were sequenced as 87-base-pair reads. The published analysis was carried out like this. A later analysis tallied around 82 million unique TCR beta chains across the 660 or so repertoires, and some 12 million of those chains were shared by two or more donors. A nearest-neighbor algorithm error-corrected the raw reads and collapsed the reads into unique sequences, merging closely related sequences to remove PCR and sequencing errors. CDR3 sequences were aligned to IMGT reference sequences to assign V, D and J gene segments. For a sequence to be retained, at least a six-nucleotide match to both a V gene segment and a J gene segment was required. A rearrangement was called productive if the CDR3 had no stop codons and remained in frame with V and J, and every other rearrangement was called non-productive. Following IMGT convention, CDR3 was defined as the stretch from the second conserved V-encoded cysteine to the conserved J-encoded phenylalanine. Sequences without an unambiguous match to a single V gene segment were excluded from the earlier analysis of a few hundred of the donors. In an earlier analysis of approximately 560 of the donors, a V segment was called functional when productive rearrangements were above 56.7%, and segregating when the standard deviation between donors exceeded 5%. To diagnose cytomegalovirus status from the catalog of TCR beta chain sequences, a statistical classification framework was built. In a later analysis, V and J genes were assigned by comparing TCR nucleotide sequences against IMGT/GENE-DB human TR gene sequences. Using the TCRdist pipeline, a later analysis assigned CDR3 sequences along with most-parsimonious VDJ recombination scenarios. In a later analysis, every TCR beta chain was defined by the combination of its CDR3 amino acid sequence and its V-gene family, and reads without a unique V-gene family were dropped. In a later analysis, 450 to 600 highly shared, low-generation-probability nucleotide sequences were removed to address suspected cross-contamination and a sequencing artifact. In a later analysis, a clonal expansion index was calculated for each public chain from normalized within-repertoire ranks of inferred template counts. In a later analysis, generation probabilities were computed with a VDJ recombination model fitted to out-of-frame rearrangements, and the resulting probabilities were checked against IGoR. In a later analysis, TCR-TCR, TCR-HLA and TCR-CMV co-occurrence was scored with hypergeometric tests, and a repertoire-size bias correction was applied to TCR pairs. False discovery rates were estimated in a later analysis by permuting HLA or CMV assignments 20 times. In a later analysis, co-occurring TCRs were grouped using DBSCAN, with TCRdist sequence similarity added in when clustering inside HLA-allele-positive subsets. Repertoires with fewer than 30,000 or more than 120,000 public chains were left out of co-occurrence clustering, as were about 5 repertoires with anomalous nucleotide sharing. TCRdb obtained this table from immuneACCESS and retained in-frame rearrangements with V and J assigned. These tables miss some clones; where compared with another copy, unresolved V genes account for less than half of the shortfall, and the remainder is unexplained. For V, J and clone size, that table is used; D and trimming come from the DNA. This sample lists approximately 180,000 clones; approximately 72% were detected once. Less than 2.5% of the sample is in the top ten clones.

Concerning this clone: The target of this receptor is not known. The input lacks base qualities; no much larger clone sits a single base away.

In total, roughly 670 healthy bone marrow donors made up the cohort. At the time of sampling, every cohort member was nominally healthy, though immune exposures that went unrecorded were likely present. CMV serostatus was recorded as positive for about 300 and negative for about 50% of the roughly 670 cohort members, whereas no CMV serostatus was recorded for the donor in question. A peripheral blood sample was provided by each donor, and peripheral blood mononuclear cells were used for TCR beta sequencing. The Qiagen DNeasy Blood Extraction Kit was used to extract genomic DNA from the blood cell samples.

Sequenced material: PBMCs. The chain links TRBV7-3 with TRBJ2-7, and TRBD2 matches 9 of the central bases. This TCR derives from a human donor in good health. In nucleotides, the sequence is TGTGCCAGCAGCTTAGCGGGGGGGACTTCCTACGAGCAGTACTTC. Its amino acids are CASSLAGGTSYEQYF.